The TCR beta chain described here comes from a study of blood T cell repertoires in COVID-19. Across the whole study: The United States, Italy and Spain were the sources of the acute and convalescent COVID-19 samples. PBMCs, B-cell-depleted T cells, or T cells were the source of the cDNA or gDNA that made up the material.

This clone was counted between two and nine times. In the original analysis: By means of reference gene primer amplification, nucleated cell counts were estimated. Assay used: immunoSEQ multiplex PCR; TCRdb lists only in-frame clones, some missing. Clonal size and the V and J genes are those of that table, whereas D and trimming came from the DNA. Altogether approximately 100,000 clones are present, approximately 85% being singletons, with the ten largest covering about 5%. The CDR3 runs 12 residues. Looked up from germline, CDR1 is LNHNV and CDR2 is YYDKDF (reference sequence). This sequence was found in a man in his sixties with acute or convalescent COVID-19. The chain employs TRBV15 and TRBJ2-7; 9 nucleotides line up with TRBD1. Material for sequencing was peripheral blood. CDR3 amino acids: CDGTGRSYEQYF. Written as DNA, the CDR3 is TGTGATGGGACAGGGAGATCCTACGAGCAGTACTTC.